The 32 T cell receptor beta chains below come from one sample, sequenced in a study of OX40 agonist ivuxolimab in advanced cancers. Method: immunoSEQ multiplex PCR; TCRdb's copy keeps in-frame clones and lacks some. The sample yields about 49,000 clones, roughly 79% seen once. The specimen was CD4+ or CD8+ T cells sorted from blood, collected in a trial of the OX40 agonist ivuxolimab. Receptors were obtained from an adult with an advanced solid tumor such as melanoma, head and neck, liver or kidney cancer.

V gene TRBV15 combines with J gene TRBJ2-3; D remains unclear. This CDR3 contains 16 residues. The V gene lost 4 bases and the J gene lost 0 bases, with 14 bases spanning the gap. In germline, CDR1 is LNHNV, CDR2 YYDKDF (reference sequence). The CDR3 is CATSTARWPSTDTQYF. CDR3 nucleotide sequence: TGTGCCACCAGCACCGCACGGTGGCCGAGCACAGATACGCAGTATTTT.

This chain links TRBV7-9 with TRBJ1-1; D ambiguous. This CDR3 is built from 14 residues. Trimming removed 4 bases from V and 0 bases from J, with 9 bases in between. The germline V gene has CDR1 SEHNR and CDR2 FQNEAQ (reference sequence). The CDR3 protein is CASSYNDMNTEAFF. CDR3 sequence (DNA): TGTGCCAGCAGCTATAATGACATGAACACTGAAGCTTTCTTT.

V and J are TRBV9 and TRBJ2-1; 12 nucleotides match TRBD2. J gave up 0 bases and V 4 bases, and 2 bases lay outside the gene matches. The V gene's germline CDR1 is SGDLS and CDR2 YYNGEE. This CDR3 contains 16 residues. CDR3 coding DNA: TGTGCCAGCAGCACGACTAGCGGGAGCTCCTACAATGAGCAGTTCTTC. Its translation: CASSTTSGSSYNEQFF.

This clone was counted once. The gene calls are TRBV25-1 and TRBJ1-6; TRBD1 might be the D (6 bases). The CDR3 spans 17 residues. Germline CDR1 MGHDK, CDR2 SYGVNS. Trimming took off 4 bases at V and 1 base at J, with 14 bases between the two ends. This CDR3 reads CASSASGVASYNSPLHF. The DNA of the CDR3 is TGTGCCAGCAGTGCCTCAGGGGTAGCGTCCTATAATTCACCCCTCCACTTT.

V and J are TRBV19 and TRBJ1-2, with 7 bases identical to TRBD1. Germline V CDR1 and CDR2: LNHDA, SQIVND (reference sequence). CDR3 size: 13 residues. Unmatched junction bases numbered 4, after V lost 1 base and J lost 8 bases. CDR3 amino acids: CASSIVTGEGYTF. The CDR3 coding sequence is TGTGCCAGTAGTATAGTAACAGGGGAAGGCTACACCTTC.

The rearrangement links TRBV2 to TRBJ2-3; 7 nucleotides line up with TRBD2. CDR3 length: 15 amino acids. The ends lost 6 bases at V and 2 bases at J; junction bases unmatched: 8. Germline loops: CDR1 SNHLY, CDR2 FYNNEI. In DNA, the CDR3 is TGTGCCAGCAGGGACGCTAGCGGACCCACAGATACGCAGTATTTT. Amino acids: CASRDASGPTDTQYF.

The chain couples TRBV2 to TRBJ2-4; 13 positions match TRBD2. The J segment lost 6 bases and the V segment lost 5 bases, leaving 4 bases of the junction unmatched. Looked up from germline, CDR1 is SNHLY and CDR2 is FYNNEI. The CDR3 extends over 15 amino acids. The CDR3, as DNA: TGTGCCAGCAGTCGGGGACTAGCGGGAATAAACATTCAGTACTTC. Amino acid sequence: CASSRGLAGINIQYF.

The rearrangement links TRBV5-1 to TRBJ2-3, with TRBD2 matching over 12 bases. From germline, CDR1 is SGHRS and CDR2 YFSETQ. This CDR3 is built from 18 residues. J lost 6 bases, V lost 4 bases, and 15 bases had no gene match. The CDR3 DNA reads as TGCGCCAGCAGCCTGCTTAGGACTAGCGGGATCGGCCGGGATACGCAGTATTTT. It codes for CASSLLRTSGIGRDTQYF.

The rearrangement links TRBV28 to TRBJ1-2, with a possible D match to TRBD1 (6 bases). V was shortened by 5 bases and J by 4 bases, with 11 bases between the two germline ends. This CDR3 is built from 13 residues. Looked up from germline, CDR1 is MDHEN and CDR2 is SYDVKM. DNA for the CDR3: TGTGCCAGCAGTAGTACAGGGATCTATGGCTACACCTTC. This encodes CASSSTGIYGYTF.

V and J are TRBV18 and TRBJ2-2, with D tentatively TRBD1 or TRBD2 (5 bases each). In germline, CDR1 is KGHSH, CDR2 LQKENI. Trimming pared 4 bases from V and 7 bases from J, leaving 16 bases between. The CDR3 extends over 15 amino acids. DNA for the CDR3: TGTGCCAGCTCACGGGGCGGGCCGCGAGGCGGGGAGCTGTTTTTT. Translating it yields CASSRGGPRGGELFF.

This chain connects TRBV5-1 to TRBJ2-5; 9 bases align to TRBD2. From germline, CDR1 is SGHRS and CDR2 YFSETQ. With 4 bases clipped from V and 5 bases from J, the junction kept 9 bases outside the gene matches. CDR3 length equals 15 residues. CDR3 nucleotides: TGCGCCAGCAGCAACCCTTTAGCGGGAGAGGAGACCCAGTACTTC. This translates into CASSNPLAGEETQYF.

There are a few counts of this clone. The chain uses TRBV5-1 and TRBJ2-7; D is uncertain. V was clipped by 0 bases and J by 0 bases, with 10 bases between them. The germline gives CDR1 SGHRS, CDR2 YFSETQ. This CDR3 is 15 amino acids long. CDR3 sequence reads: CASSLAMGSSYEQYF. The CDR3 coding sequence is TGCGCCAGCAGCTTGGCGATGGGAAGCTCCTACGAGCAGTACTTC.

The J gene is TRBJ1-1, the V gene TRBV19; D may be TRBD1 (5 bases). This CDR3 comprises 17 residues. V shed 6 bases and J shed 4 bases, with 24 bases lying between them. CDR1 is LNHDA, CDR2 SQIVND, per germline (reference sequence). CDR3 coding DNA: TGTGCCAGTAGACAAAGACTTGGGTATGGGGGGGGCACTGAAGCTTTCTTT. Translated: CASRQRLGYGGGTEAFF.

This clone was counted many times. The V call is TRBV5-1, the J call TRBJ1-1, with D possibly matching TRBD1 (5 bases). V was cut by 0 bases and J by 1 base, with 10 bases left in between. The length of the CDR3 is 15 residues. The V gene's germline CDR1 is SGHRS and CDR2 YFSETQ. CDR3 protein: CASSLAIGANTEAFF. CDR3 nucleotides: TGCGCCAGCAGCTTGGCCATCGGGGCGAACACTGAAGCTTTCTTT. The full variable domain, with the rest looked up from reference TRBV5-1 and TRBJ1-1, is KAGVTQTPRYLIKTRGQQVTLSCSPISGHRSVSWYQQTPGQGLQFLFEYFSETQRNKGNFPGRFSGRQFSNSRSEMNVSTLELGDSALYLCASSLAIGANTEAFFGQGTRLTVV.

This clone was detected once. Here the CDR3 reads CAWSQRVRDEQYF. Written as DNA, the CDR3 is TGTGCCTGGAGTCAGAGGGTTCGCGACGAGCAGTACTTC. The V and J genes are TRBV30 and TRBJ2-7, with D perhaps TRBD2 (5 bases). The germline gives CDR1 GTSNPN, CDR2 SVGIG (reference sequence). Trimming removed 2 bases from V and 5 bases from J, with 13 bases in between. The CDR3 contains 13 residues. Looking up the rest from reference TRBV30 and TRBJ2-7 gives the full variable domain: SQTIHQWPATLVQPVGSPLSLECTVEGTSNPNLYWYRQAAGRGLQLLFYSVGIGQISSEVPQNLSASRPQDRQFILSSKKLLLSDSGFYLCAWSQRVRDEQYFGPGTRLTVT.

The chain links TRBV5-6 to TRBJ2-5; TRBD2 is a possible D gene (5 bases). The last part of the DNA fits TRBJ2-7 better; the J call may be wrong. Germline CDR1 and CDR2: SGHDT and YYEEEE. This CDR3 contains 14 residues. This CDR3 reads CASSPPAGAYEQYF. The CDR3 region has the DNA TGTGCCAGCAGCCCTCCCGCGGGTGCCTACGAGCAGTACTTC.

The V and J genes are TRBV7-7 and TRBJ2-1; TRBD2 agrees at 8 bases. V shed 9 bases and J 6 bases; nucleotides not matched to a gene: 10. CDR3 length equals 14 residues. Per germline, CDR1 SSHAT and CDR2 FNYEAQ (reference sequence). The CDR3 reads CASSRTSIGNEQFF. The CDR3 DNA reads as TGTGCCAGTTCCCGGACTAGCATAGGCAATGAGCAGTTCTTC. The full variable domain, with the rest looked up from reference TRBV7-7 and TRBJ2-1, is GAGVSQSPRYKVTKRGQDVTLRCDPISSHATLYWYQQALGQGPEFLTYFNYEAQPDKSGLPSDRFSAERPEGSISTLTIQRTEQRDSAMYRCASSRTSIGNEQFFGPGTRLTVL.

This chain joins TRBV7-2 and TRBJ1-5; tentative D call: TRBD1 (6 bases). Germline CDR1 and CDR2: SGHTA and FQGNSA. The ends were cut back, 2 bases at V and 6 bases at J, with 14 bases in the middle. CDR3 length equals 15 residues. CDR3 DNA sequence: TGTGCCAGCAGCTTACTGGGGGGGGCTAGTCAGCCCCAGCATTTT. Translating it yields CASSLLGGASQPQHF.

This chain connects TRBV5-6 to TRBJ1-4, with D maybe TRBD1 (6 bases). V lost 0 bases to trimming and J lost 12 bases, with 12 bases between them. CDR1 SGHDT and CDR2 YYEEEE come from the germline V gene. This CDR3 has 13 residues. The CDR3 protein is CASSLERQAELFF. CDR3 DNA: TGTGCCAGCAGCTTGGAGAGACAGGCGGAACTGTTTTTT. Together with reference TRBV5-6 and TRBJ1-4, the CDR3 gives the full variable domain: DAGVTQSPTHLIKTRGQQVTLRCSPKSGHDTVSWYQQALGQGPQFIFQYYEEEERQRGNFPDRFSGHQFPNYSSELNVNALLLGDSALYLCASSLERQAELFFGSGTQLSVL.

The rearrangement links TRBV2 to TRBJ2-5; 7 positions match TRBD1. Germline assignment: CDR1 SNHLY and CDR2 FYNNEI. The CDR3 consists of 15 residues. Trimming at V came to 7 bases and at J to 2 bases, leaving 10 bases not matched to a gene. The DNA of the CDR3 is TGTGCCAGCAAGTCCGGGACAGTGCGACAAGAGACCCAGTACTTC. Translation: CASKSGTVRQETQYF.

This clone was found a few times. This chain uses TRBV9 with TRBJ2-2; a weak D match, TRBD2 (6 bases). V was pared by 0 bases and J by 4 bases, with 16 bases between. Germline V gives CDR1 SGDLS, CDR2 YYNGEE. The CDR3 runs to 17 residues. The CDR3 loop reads CASSVGPAEGRTGELFF. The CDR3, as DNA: TGTGCCAGCAGCGTAGGCCCGGCGGAGGGCCGCACCGGGGAGCTGTTTTTT. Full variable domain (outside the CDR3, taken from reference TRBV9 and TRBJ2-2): DSGVTQTPKHLITATGQRVTLRCSPRSGDLSVYWYQQSLDQGLQFLIQYYNGEERAKGNILERFSAQQFPDLHSELNLSSLELGDSALYFCASSVGPAEGRTGELFFGEGSRLTVL.

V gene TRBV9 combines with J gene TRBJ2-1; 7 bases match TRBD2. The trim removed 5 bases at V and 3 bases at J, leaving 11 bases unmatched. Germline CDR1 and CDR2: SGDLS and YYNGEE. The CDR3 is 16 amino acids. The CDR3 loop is CASSAMTTSDYNEQFF. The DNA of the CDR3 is TGTGCCAGCAGTGCGATGACTACTAGCGACTACAATGAGCAGTTCTTC.

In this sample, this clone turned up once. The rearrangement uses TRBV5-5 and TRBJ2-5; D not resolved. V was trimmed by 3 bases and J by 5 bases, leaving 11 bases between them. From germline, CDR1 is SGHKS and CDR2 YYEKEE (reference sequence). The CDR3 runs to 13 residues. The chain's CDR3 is CASSWSFTETQYF. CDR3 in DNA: TGTGCCAGCAGCTGGTCGTTTACGGAGACCCAGTACTTC.

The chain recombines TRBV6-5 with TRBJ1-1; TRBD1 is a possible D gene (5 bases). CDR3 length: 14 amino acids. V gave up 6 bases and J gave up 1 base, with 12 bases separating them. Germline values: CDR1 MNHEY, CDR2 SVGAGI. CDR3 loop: CASSWDGENTEAFF. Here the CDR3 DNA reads TGTGCCAGCAGCTGGGACGGAGAGAACACTGAAGCTTTCTTT.

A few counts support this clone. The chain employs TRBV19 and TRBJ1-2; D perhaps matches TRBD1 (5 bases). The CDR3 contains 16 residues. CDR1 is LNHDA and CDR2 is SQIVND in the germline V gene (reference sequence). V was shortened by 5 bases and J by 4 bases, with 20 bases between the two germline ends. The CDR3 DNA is TGTGCCAGTAGTCCTACTAGCGGGGACCCTATCTATGGCTACACCTTC. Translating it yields CASSPTSGDPIYGYTF.

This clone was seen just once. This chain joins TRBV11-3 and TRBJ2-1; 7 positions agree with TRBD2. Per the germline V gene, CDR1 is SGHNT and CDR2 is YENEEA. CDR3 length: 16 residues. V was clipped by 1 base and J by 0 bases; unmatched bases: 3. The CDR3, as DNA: TGTGCCAGCAGCTTAGGGGGCGGGAGCTCCTACAATGAGCAGTTCTTC. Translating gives CASSLGGGSSYNEQFF.

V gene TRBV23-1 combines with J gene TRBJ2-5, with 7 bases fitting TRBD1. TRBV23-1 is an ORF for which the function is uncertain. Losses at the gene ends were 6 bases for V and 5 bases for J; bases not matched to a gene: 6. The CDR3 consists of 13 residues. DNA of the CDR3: TGCGCCAGCAGGAAGACAGGGCCCGAGACCCAGTACTTC. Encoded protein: CASRKTGPETQYF.

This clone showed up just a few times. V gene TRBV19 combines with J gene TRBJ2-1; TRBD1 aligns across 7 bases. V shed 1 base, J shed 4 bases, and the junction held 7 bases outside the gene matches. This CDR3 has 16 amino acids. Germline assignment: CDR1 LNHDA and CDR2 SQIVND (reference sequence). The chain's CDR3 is CASSIGQGQLYNEQFF. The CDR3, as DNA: TGTGCCAGTAGTATAGGACAGGGACAGCTATACAATGAGCAGTTCTTC. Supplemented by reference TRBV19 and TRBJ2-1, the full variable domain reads DGGITQSPKYLFRKEGQNVTLSCEQNLNHDAMYWYRQDPGQGLRLIYYSQIVNDFQKGDIAEGYSVSREKKESFPLTVTSAQKNPTAFYLCASSIGQGQLYNEQFFGPGTRLTVL.

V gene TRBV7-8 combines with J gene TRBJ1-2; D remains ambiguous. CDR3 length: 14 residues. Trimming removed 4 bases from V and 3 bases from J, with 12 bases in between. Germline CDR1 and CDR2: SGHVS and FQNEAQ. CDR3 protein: CASSSLDGDYGYTF. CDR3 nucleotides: TGTGCCAGCAGCTCCCTAGACGGAGACTATGGCTACACCTTC.

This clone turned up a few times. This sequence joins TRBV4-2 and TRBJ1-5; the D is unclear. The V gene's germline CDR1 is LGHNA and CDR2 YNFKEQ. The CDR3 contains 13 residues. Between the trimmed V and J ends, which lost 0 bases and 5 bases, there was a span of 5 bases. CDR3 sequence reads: CASSQDRHQPQHF. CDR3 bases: TGTGCCAGCAGCCAAGATCGCCATCAGCCCCAGCATTTT.

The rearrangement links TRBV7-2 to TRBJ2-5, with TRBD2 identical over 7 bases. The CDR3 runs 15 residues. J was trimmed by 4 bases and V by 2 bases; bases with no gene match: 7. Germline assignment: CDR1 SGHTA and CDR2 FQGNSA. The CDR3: CASSLRISGGETQYF. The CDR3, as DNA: TGTGCCAGCAGCTTAAGGATCTCGGGAGGAGAGACCCAGTACTTC.

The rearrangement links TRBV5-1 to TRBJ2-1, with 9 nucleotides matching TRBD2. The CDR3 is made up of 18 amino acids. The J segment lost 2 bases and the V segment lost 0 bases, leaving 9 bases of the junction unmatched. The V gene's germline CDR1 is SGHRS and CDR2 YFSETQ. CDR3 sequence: CASSLANRLAGTYNEQFF. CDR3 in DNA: TGCGCCAGCAGCTTGGCCAACAGGCTAGCGGGAACCTACAATGAGCAGTTCTTC. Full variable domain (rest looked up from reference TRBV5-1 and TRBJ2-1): KAGVTQTPRYLIKTRGQQVTLSCSPISGHRSVSWYQQTPGQGLQFLFEYFSETQRNKGNFPGRFSGRQFSNSRSEMNVSTLELGDSALYLCASSLANRLAGTYNEQFFGPGTRLTVL.